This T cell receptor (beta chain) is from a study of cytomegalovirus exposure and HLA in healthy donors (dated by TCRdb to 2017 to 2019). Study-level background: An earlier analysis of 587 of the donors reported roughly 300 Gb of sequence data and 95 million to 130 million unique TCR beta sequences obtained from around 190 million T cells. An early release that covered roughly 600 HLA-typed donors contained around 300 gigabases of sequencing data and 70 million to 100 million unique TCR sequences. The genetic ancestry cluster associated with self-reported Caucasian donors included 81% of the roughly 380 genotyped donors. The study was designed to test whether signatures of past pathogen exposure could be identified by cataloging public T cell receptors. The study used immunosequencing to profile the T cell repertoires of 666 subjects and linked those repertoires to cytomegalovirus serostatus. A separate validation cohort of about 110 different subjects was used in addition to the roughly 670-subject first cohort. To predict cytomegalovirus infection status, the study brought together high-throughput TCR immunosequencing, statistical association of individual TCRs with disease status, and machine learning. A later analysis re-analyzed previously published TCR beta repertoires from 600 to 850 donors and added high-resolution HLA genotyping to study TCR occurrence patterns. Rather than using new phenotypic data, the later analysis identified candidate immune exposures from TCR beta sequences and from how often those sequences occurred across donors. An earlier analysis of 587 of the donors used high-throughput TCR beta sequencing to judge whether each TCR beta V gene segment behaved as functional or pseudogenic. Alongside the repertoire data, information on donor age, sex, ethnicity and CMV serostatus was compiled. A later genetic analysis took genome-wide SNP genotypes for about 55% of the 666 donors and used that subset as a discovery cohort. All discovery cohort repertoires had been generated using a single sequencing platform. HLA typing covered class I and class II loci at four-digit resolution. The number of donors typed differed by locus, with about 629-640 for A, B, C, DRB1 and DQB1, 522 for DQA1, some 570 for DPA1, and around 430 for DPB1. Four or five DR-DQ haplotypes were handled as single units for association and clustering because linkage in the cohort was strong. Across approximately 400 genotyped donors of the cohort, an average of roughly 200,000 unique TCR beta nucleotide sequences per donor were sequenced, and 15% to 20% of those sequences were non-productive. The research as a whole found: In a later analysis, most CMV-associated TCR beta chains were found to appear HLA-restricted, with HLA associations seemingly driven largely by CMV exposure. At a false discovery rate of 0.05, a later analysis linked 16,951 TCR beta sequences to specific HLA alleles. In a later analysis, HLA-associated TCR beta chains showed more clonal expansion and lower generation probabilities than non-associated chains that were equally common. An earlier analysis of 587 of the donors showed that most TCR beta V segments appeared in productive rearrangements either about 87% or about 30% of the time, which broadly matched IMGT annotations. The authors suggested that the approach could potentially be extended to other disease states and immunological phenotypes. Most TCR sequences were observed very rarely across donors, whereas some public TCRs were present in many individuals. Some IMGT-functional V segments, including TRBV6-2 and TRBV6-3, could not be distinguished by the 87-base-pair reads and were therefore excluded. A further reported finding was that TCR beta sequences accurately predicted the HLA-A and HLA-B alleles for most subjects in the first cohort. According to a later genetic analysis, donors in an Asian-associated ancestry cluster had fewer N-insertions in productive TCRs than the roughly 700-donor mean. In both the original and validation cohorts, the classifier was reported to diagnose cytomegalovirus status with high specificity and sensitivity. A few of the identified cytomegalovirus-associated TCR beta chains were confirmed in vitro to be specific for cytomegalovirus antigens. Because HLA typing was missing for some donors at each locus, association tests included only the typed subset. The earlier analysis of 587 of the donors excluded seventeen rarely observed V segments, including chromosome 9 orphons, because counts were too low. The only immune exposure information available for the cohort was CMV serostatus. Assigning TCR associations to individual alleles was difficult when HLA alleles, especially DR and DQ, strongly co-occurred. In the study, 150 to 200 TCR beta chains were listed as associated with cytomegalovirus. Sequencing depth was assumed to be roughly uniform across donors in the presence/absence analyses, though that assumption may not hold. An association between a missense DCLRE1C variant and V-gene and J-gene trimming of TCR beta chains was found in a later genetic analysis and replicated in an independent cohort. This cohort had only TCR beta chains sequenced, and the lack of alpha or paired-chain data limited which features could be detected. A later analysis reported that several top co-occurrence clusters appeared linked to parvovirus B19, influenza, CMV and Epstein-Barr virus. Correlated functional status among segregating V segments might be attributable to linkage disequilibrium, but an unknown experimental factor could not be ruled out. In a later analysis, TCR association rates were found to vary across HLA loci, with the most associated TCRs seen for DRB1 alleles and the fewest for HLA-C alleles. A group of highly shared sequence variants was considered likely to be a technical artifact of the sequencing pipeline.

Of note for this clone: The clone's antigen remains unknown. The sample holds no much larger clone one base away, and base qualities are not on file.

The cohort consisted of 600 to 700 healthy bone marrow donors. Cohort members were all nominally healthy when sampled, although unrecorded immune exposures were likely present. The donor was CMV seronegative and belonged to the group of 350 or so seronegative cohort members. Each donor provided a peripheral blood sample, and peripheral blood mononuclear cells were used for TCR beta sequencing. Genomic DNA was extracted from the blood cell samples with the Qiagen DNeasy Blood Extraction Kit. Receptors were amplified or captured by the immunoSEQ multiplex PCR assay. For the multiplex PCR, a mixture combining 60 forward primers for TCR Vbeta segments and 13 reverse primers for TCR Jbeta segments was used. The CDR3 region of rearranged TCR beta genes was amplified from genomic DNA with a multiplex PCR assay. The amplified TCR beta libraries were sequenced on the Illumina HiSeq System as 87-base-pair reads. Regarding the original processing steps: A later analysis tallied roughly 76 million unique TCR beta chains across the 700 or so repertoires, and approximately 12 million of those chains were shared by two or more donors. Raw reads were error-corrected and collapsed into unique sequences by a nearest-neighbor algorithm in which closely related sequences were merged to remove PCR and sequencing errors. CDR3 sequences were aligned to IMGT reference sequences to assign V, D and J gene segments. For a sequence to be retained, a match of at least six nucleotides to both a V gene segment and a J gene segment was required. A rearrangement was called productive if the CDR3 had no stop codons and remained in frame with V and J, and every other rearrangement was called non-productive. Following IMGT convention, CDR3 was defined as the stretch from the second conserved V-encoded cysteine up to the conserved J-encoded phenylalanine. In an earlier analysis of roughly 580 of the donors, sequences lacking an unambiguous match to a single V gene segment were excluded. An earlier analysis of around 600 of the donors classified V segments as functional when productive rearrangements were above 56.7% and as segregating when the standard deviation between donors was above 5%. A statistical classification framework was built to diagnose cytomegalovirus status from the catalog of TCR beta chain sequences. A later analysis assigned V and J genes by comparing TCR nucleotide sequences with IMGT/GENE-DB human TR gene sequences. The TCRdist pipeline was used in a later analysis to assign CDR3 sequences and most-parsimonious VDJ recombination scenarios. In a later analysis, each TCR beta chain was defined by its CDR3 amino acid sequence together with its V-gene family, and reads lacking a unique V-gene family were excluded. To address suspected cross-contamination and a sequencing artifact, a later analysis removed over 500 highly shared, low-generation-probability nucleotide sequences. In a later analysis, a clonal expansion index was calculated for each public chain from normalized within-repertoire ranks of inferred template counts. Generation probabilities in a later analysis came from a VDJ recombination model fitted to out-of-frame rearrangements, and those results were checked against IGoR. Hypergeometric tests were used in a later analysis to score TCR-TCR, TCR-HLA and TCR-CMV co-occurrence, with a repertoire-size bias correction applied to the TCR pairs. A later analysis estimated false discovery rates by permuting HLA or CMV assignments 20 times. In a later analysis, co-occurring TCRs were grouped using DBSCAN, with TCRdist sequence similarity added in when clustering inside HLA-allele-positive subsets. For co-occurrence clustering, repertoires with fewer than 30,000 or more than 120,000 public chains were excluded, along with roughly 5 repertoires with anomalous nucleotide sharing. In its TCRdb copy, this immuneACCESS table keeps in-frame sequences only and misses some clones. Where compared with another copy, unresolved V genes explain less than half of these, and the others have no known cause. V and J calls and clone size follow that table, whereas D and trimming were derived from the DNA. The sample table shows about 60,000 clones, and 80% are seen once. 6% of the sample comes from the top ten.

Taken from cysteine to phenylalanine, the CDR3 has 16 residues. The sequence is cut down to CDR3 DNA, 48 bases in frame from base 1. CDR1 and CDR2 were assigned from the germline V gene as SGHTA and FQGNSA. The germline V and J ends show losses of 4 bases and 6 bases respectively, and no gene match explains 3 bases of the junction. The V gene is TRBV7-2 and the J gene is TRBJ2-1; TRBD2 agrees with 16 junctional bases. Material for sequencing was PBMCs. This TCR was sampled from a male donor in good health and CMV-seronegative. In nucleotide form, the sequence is TGTGCCAGCAGCTGGGGGACTAGCGGGGGGGGCAATGAGCAGTTCTTC. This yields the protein CASSWGTSGGGNEQFF.